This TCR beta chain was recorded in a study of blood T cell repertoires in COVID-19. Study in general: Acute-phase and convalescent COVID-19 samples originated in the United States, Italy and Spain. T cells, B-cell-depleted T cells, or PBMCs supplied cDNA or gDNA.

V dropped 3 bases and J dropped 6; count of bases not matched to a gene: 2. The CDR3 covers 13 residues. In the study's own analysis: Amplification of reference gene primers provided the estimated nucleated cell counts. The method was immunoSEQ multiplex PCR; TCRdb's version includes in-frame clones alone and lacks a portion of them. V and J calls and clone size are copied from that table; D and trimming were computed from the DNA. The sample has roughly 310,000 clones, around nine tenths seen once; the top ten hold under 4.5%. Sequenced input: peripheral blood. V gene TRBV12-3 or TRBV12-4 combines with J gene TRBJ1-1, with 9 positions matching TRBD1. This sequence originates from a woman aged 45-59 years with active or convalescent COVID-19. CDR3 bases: TGTGCCAGCAGTTTGGGGACAGGGTCTGAAGCTTTCTTT. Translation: CASSLGTGSEAFF.